Described below is a single TCR beta chain sequence and its context. What it binds is not known. The data derive from a study of T-cell memory formation after mild COVID-19. Notes on the study in general: Later expanders leaned CD4+, whereas day 15 to 85 contracting clones were balanced CD4/CD8.

TCRdb re-called the 5' RACE reads with MiXCR, one entry per CDR3 protein. The sample carries a few hundred thousand distinct CDR3 sequences, roughly 15% recorded once. Unmatched junction bases numbered 5, after V lost 3 bases and J lost 0 bases. The CDR3 length is 16 residues. From germline, CDR1 is SGHTA and CDR2 FQGNSA. Sequencing used PBMCs or a T cell subset sorted from them (not recorded which). The TCR was taken from a man younger than 35 who had mild COVID-19 (a few samples of this study predate the infection). Cell type and time point are not known. The chain links TRBV7-2 to TRBJ1-3; 7 bases align to TRBD1. The CDR3 is CASSLDRPVSGNTIYF. The CDR3 DNA is TGTGCCAGCAGCTTGGACAGGCCCGTCTCTGGAAACACCATATATTTT.